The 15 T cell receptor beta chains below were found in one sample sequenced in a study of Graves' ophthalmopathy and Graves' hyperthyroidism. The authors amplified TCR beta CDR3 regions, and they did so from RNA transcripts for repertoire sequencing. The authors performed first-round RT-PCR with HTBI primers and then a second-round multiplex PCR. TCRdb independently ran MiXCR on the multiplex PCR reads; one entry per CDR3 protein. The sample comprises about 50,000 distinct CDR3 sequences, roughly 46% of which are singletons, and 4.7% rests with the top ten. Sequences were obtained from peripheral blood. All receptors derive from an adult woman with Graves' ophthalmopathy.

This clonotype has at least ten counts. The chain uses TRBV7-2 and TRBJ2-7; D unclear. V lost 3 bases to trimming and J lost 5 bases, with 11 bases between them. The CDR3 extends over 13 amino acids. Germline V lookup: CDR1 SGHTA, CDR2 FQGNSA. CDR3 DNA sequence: TGTGCCAGCAGCTTGGGGTATGTGAACGAGCAGTACTTC. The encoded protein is CASSLGYVNEQYF.

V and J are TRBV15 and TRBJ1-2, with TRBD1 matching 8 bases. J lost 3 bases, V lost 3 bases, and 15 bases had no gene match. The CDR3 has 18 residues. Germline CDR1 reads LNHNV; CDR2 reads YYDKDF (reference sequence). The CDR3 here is CATSSLLLRGRGDYGYTF. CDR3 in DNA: TGTGCCACCAGCAGTTTATTGCTCAGGGGGCGAGGGGACTATGGCTACACCTTC.

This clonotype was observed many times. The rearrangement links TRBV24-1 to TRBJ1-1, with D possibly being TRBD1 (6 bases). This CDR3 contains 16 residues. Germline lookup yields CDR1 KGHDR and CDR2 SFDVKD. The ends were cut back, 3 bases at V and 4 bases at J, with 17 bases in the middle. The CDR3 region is CATSDGRTARGTEAFF. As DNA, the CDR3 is TGTGCCACCAGTGATGGTCGGACAGCGAGGGGCACTGAAGCTTTCTTT.

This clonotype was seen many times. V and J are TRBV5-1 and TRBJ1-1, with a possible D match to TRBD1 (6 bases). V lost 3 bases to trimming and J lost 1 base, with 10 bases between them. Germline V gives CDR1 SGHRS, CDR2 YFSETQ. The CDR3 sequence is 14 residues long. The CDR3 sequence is CASSWGHRNTEAFF. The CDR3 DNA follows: TGCGCCAGCAGCTGGGGACACCGGAACACTGAAGCTTTCTTT.

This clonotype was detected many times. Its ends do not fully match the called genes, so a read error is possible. The CDR3, as DNA: TGTGCCAGCACTGACAGGACAGCTGGAAACACCATATATTTT. Translation: CASTDRTAGNTIYF. The genes are TRBV6-4 and TRBJ1-3, with D possibly TRBD1 on 6 matching bases. From germline, CDR1 is MRHNA and CDR2 SNTAGT. CDR3 length: 14 amino acids.

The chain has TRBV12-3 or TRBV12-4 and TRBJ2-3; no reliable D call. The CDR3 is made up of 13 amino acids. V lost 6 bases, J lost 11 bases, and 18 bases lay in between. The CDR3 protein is CASRQGWNNEQYF. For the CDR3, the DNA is TGTGCCAGCAGGCAAGGCTGGAACAATGAGCAGTATTTT.

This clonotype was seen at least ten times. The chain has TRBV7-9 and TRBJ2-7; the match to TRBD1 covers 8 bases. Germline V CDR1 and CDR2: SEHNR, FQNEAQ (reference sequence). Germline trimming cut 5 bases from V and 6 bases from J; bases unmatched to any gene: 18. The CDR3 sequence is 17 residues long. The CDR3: CASSPPPRGRGLSEQYF. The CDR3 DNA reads TGTGCCAGCAGCCCCCCCCCCAGGGGGCGCGGATTGAGCGAGCAGTACTTC.

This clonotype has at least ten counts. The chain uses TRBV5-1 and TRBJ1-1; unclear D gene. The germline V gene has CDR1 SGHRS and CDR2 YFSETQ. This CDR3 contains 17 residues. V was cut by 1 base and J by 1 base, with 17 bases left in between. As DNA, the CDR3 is TGCGCCAGCAGCTTGCGGTCGCCAGCAGTTGGGAACACTGAAGCTTTCTTT. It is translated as CASSLRSPAVGNTEAFF.

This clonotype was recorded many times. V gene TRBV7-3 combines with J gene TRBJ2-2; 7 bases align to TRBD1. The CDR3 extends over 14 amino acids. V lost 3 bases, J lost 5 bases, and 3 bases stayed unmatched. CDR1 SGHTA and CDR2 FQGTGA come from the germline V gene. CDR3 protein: CASSFDRETGELFF. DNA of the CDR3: TGTGCCAGCAGCTTCGACAGGGAAACCGGGGAGCTGTTTTTT. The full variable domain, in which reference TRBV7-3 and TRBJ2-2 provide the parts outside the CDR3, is GAGVSQTPSNKVTEKGKYVELRCDPISGHTALYWYRQSLGQGPEFLIYFQGTGAADDSGLPNDRFFAVRPEGSVSTLKIQRTERGDSAVYLCASSFDRETGELFFGEGSRLTVL.

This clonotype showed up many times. This CDR3 is CASSLGTGRDGYTF. CDR3 coding DNA: TGTGCCAGCAGTCTAGGGACAGGGAGAGATGGCTACACCTTC. The rearrangement links TRBV27 to TRBJ1-2, with 9 bases that match TRBD1. V was pared by 5 bases and J by 6 bases, with 7 bases of the junction left unmatched. The germline V gene encodes CDR1 MNHEY and CDR2 SMNVEV (reference sequence). The CDR3 is 14 residues long.

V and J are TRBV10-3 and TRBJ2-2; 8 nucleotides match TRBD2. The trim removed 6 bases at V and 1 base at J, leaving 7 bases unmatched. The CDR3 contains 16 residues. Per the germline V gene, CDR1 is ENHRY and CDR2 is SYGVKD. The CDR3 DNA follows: TGTGCCATCAGCAAAGCCCTAGCGGGGAACACCGGGGAGCTGTTTTTT. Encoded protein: CAISKALAGNTGELFF.

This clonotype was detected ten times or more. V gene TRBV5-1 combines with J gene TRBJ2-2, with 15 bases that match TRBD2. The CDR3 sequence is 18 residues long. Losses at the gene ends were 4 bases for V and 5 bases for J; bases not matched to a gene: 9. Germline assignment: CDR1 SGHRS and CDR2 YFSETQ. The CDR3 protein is CASSMGLAGGPSTGELFF. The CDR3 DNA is TGCGCCAGCAGCATGGGACTAGCGGGAGGACCTAGTACCGGGGAGCTGTTTTTT.

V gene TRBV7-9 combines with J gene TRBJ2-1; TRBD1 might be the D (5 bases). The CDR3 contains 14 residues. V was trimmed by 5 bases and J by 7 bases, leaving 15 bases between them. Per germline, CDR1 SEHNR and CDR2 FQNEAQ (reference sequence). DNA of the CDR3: TGTGCCAGCAGCCATAGGGGCCCAGGTAATGAGCAGTTCTTC. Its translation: CASSHRGPGNEQFF.

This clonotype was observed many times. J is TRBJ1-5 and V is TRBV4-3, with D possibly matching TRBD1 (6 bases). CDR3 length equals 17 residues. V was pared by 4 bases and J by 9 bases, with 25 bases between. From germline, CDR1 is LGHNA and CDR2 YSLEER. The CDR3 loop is CASSREWGRGGETPQHF. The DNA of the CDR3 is TGCGCCAGCAGCCGAGAATGGGGGAGAGGGGGGGAGACGCCCCAGCATTTT.

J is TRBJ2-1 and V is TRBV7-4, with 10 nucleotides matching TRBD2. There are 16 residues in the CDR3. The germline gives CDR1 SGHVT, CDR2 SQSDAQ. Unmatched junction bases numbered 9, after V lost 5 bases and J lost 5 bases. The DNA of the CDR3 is TGTGCCAGCAGCCTGCATCTAGCGGGAGTGAACAATGAGCAGTTCTTC. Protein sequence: CASSLHLAGVNNEQFF.